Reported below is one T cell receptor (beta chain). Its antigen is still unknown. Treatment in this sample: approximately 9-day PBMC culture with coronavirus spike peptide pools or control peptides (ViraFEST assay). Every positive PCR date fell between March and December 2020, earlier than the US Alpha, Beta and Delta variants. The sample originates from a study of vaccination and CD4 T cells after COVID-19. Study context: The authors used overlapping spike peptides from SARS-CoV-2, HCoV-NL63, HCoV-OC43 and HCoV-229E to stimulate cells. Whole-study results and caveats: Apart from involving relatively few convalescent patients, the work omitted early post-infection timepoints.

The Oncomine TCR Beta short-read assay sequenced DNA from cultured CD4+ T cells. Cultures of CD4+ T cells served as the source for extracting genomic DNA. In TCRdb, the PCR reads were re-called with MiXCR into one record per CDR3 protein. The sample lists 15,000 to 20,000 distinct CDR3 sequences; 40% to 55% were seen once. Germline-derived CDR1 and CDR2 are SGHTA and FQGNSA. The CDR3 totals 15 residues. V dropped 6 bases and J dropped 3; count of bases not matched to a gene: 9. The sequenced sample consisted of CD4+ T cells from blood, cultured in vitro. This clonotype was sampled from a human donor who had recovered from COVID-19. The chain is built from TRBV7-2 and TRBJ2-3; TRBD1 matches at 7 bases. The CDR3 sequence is CASSLDRVRTDTQYF. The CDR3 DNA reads TGTGCCAGCAGTCTTGACAGGGTTAGGACAGATACGCAGTATTTT.